This entry lists 17 T cell receptor beta chains sequenced from one sample in a study of T cell responses to AZD1222 COVID-19 vaccine. Sequencing used immunoSEQ multiplex PCR; TCRdb keeps in-frame clones, though not all of them. The sample records about 120,000 clones, approximately 85% being singletons. The sequences come from peripheral blood, collected on day 0 of AZD1222 vaccination. Receptors originate from an adult in good health.

The V gene is TRBV7-2, the J gene TRBJ1-6; weak D call: TRBD1 (6 bases). Looked up from germline, CDR1 is SGHTA and CDR2 is FQGNSA. The CDR3 consists of 15 residues. The V end was cut by 2 bases, the J end by 7 bases, with 12 bases between. DNA for the CDR3: TGTGCCAGCAGCTTAAGGGGGTTACAGAATTCACCCCTCCACTTT. Translating gives CASSLRGLQNSPLHF.

The V and J genes are TRBV10-3 and TRBJ1-2, with TRBD1 identical over 7 bases. This CDR3 is 10 amino acids long. Germline V lookup: CDR1 ENHRY, CDR2 SYGVKD. The V gene end was trimmed by 9 bases and the J gene end by 8 bases; junction bases not matched to a gene: 3. CDR3 nucleotide sequence: TGTGCCATACAGGGGCGAGGCTACACCTTC. Protein sequence: CAIQGRGYTF.

There are a few counts of this clone. The rearrangement joins TRBV5-1 to TRBJ2-5, with a possible D match to TRBD1 (5 bases). V gave up 6 bases and J gave up 5 bases, with 17 bases separating them. This CDR3 is 14 amino acids long. Germline values: CDR1 SGHRS, CDR2 YFSETQ. CDR3 nucleotide sequence: TGCGCCAGCAACCCGCAAGGGGCCTGGGAGACCCAGTACTTC. Translation gives CASNPQGAWETQYF.

The gene calls are TRBV5-1 and TRBJ1-1; D is perhaps TRBD1 (6 bases). In germline, CDR1 is SGHRS, CDR2 YFSETQ. The CDR3 has 14 residues. Trimming pared 2 bases from V and 5 bases from J, leaving 13 bases between. The CDR3 reads CASSLGGPGTEAFF. As DNA, the CDR3 is TGCGCCAGCAGCTTAGGGGGGCCGGGAACTGAAGCTTTCTTT.

V gene TRBV18 combines with J gene TRBJ1-1; D ambiguous. This CDR3 comprises 16 residues. CDR1 is KGHSH and CDR2 is LQKENI in the germline V gene. V was trimmed by 3 bases and J by 1 base, leaving 15 bases between them. This chain's CDR3 is CASSPRLDTKNTEAFF. The DNA for the CDR3 is TGTGCCAGCTCACCTAGGCTCGACACCAAGAACACTGAAGCTTTCTTT.

The count of this clone is one. The gene calls are TRBV12-3 or TRBV12-4 and TRBJ1-4; TRBD1 aligns across 7 bases. V dropped 10 bases and J dropped 7; count of bases not matched to a gene: 6. The CDR3 is 12 residues long. This CDR3 is CATRQGGEKLFF. The CDR3, as DNA: TGTGCCACCAGACAGGGCGGTGAAAAACTGTTTTTT.

CDR3 nucleotides: TGCGCCAGCAGCTTGTCGAGCGGGGAGAAAGAGACCCAGTACTTC. Encoded protein: CASSLSSGEKETQYF. The chain carries TRBV5-1 and TRBJ2-5; 7 nucleotides match TRBD2. There are 15 residues in the CDR3. Germline lookup yields CDR1 SGHRS and CDR2 YFSETQ. The ends lost 1 base at V and 3 bases at J; junction bases unmatched: 6.

The chain joins TRBV4-2 to TRBJ2-7, with D perhaps matching TRBD1 (5 bases). Germline lookup yields CDR1 LGHNA and CDR2 YNFKEQ. The CDR3 runs to 16 residues. The V gene lost 4 bases and the J gene lost 5 bases, with 21 bases spanning the gap. This CDR3 reads CASSRNFLGALDEQYF. DNA of the CDR3: TGTGCCAGCAGCCGAAACTTCCTAGGGGCCCTAGACGAGCAGTACTTC.

This clone was seen a handful of times. The chain employs TRBV9 and TRBJ1-1, with D possibly TRBD1 on 5 matching bases. This CDR3 has 15 amino acids. V was cut by 3 bases and J by 0 bases, with 12 bases left in between. Germline CDR1 and CDR2: SGDLS and YYNGEE. The CDR3 nucleotides read TGTGCCAGCAGCGCGATCGGACACTTGAACACTGAAGCTTTCTTT. As protein: CASSAIGHLNTEAFF.

The J gene is TRBJ1-6, the V gene TRBV2, with D tentatively TRBD1 (5 bases). V lost 2 bases and J lost 9, with 11 bases in between. The CDR3 extends over 14 amino acids. From germline, CDR1 is SNHLY and CDR2 FYNNEI. The CDR3 loop reads CASSEPGSSSPLHF. As DNA, the CDR3 is TGTGCCAGCAGTGAACCAGGGTCCAGTTCACCCCTCCACTTT.

This chain links TRBV28 with TRBJ1-2, with D uncertain. This CDR3 has 12 residues. Germline V gene lookup returns CDR1 MDHEN and CDR2 SYDVKM. The V and J ends lost 6 bases and 0 bases respectively, with 5 bases between them. In DNA, the CDR3 is TGTGCCAGCAGCCCAACTAACTATGGCTACACCTTC. Translated: CASSPTNYGYTF.

The chain joins TRBV18 to TRBJ1-2, with 7 bases lining up with TRBD1. This CDR3 region has 16 residues. Unmatched junction bases numbered 12, after V lost 5 bases and J lost 3 bases. The V gene's germline CDR1 is KGHSH and CDR2 LQKENI. DNA of the CDR3: TGTGCCAGCTCAGCCTACAGGGGCCCCCTCGACTATGGCTACACCTTC. Protein product: CASSAYRGPLDYGYTF.

This rearrangement joins TRBV19 to TRBJ1-2; a possible D gene is TRBD1 (5 bases). Germline V gene sequence: CDR1 LNHDA, CDR2 SQIVND (reference sequence). V was shortened by 7 bases and J by 8 bases, with 20 bases between the two germline ends. The CDR3 is 14 amino acids. CDR3 sequence reads: CASNRQITSTGYTF. CDR3 coding DNA: TGTGCCAGTAACCGACAGATTACATCGACGGGCTACACCTTC.

This chain joins TRBV10-3 and TRBJ2-3, with D unclear. The CDR3 consists of 16 residues. V shed 3 bases and J shed 0 bases, with 13 bases lying between them. Germline CDR1 is ENHRY and CDR2 is SYGVKD. CDR3 sequence reads: CAISESGTSSTDTQYF. The DNA of the CDR3 is TGTGCCATCAGTGAATCGGGTACTTCTAGCACAGATACGCAGTATTTT.

The chain is built from TRBV28 and TRBJ2-1, with 7 bases lining up with TRBD2. With 6 bases clipped from V and 5 bases from J, the junction kept 10 bases outside the gene matches. In germline, CDR1 is MDHEN, CDR2 SYDVKM. The CDR3 is 15 residues long. CDR3 region: CASSVPGGLNNEQFF. The DNA for the CDR3 is TGTGCCAGCAGCGTCCCGGGGGGACTAAACAATGAGCAGTTCTTC.

The chain employs TRBV9 and TRBJ1-3; D not certain. Trimming stripped 1 base from V and 0 bases from J, with 5 bases between. The CDR3 runs to 14 residues. Germline-derived CDR1 and CDR2 are SGDLS and YYNGEE. The CDR3 protein is CASSVSGSGNTIYF. DNA for the CDR3: TGTGCCAGCAGCGTATCGGGCTCTGGAAACACCATATATTTT. The whole variable domain, remainder taken from reference TRBV9 and TRBJ1-3, is DSGVTQTPKHLITATGQRVTLRCSPRSGDLSVYWYQQSLDQGLQFLIQYYNGEERAKGNILERFSAQQFPDLHSELNLSSLELGDSALYFCASSVSGSGNTIYFGEGSWLTVV.

The chain combines TRBV2 with TRBJ1-1; D not certain. Germline-derived CDR1 and CDR2 are SNHLY and FYNNEI. The CDR3 consists of 11 residues. V gave up 7 bases and J gave up 1 base, with 4 bases separating them. The CDR3 bases are TGTGCCAGCAACGGGAACACTGAAGCTTTCTTT. This gives the protein CASNGNTEAFF.